This T cell receptor (beta chain) was captured in a study of CD8+CD57+ T cells in acquired aplastic anemia. Study as a whole: Sorted cells (CD4+ and CD8+) yielded DNA amounts that averaged around 3.1 ug. CD4+ reads averaged about 10.8 million in healthy donors.

Germline V lookup: CDR1 LNHDA, CDR2 SQIVND (reference sequence). CDR3 length equals 12 residues. With 5 bases removed from V and 6 bases from J, the gap between germline ends came to 10 bases. CDR3 and TCR beta VDJ profiling relied on a genomic DNA template. One entry per CDR3 protein results from TCRdb running MiXCR on the reads. The sample records some 42,000 distinct CDR3 sequences, approximately 71% being singletons. By share of the sample, this clonotype is medium-sized (0.01 to 0.1%). Its matching antigen is unknown. General study results and limits: No significant difference in CD8+ Simpson's diversity was found between patients and controls. There were 25 to 35 CD8+ CDR3 sequences that occurred in both patients and controls.

The sample taken for sequencing was sorted CD4+, CD8+, or CD8+CD57+ T cells (not recorded which) from PBMCs. This TCR derives from a human donor in good health, serving as a control. The V call is TRBV19, the J call TRBJ1-1; no reliable D call. The CDR3 region is CASSGNPAEAFF. The CDR3 region has the DNA TGTGCCAGTAGTGGAAATCCCGCTGAAGCTTTCTTT.